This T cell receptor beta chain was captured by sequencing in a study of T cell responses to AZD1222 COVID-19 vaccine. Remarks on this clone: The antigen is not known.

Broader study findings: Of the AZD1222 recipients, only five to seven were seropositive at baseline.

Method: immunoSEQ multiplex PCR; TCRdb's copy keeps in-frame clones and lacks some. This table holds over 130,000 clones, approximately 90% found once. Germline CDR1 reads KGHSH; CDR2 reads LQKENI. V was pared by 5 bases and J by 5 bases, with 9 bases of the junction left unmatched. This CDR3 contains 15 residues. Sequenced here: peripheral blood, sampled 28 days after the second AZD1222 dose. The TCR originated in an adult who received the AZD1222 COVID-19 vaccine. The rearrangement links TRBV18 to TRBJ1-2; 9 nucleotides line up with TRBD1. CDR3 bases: TGTGCCAGCTCAACCGCCGGGACAGGGTCGTATGGCTACACCTTC. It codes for CASSTAGTGSYGYTF.